The TCR beta chain described here comes from a study of CD8+CD57+ T cells in acquired aplastic anemia. Genomic DNA templated the TCR beta VDJ and CDR3 profiling. TCRdb re-derived calls from the reads in MiXCR, one entry per CDR3 protein. The data show 150,000 to 180,000 distinct CDR3 sequences, roughly 54% seen once. General study points: Patients shared about 30 CD8+ CDR3 sequences with controls.

This clonotype turned up a few times. The target antigen is unknown. Whoever was chosen for sequencing had shown CD8+CD57+ cell expansion by flow cytometry. Severe acquired aplastic anemia was present in every patient. The study sampled blood from patients who had received no therapy. The CDR3 is 13 amino acids. Trimming removed 0 bases from V and 4 bases from J, with 6 bases in between. The germline V gene has CDR1 LNHNV and CDR2 YYDKDF (reference sequence). The sequence was collected from a human donor with aplastic anemia. The chain couples TRBV15 to TRBJ2-5, with D possibly being TRBD1 (5 bases). The specimen was sorted CD4+, CD8+, or CD8+CD57+ T cells (not recorded which) from PBMCs. The CDR3 bases are TGTGCCACCAGCAGAGACAGGGCAGAGACCCAGTACTTC. Translated, it gives CATSRDRAETQYF. Complete variable domain (other parts from reference TRBV15 and TRBJ2-5): DAMVIQNPRYQVTQFGKPVTLSCSQTLNHNVMYWYQQKSSQAPKLLFHYYDKDFNNEADTPDNFQSRRPNTSFCFLDIRSPGLGDTAMYLCATSRDRAETQYFGPGTRLLVL.